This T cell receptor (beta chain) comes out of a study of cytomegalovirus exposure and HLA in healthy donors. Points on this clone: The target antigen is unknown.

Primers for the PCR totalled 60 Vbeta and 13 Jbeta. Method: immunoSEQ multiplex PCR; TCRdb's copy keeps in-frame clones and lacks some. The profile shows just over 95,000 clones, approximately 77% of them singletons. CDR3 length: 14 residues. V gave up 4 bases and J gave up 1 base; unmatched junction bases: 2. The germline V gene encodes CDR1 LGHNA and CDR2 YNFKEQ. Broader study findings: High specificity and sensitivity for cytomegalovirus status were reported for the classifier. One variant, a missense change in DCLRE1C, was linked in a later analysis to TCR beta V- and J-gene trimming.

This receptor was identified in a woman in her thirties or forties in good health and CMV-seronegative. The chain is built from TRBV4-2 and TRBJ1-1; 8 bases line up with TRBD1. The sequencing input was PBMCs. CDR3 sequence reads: CASSRTGGNTEAFF. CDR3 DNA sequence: TGTGCCAGCAGCCGAACAGGGGGGAACACTGAAGCTTTCTTT.